Each of the 3 T cell receptor beta chains below was sequenced from the same sample in a study of blood T cell repertoires in COVID-19. Some clones are missing from TCRdb's copy, which holds only in-frame ones; the method was immunoSEQ multiplex PCR. The repertoire holds roughly 180,000 clones, with 84% as singletons. Sequencing was performed on peripheral blood. These receptors all come from a human donor in a cohort sampled during active COVID-19.

This chain uses TRBV12-3 or TRBV12-4 with TRBJ2-7; the D is unclear. Trimming cost V 3 bases and J 6 bases, with 9 bases left between them. This CDR3 region has 12 residues. CDR3 amino acids: CASSFVRGEQYF. The CDR3 nucleotides are TGTGCCAGCAGTTTTGTGAGAGGCGAGCAGTACTTC.

The rearrangement joins TRBV27 to TRBJ1-1; D call uncertain. The germline gives CDR1 MNHEY, CDR2 SMNVEV (reference sequence). Trimming removed 2 bases from V and 1 base from J, with 11 bases in between. The CDR3 is 15 amino acids. The CDR3 nucleotides are TGTGCCAGCAGTTTAGGCGGGCAACAGAACACTGAAGCTTTCTTT. Its translation is CASSLGGQQNTEAFF.

V usage is TRBV19 and J usage is TRBJ2-5, with D possibly matching TRBD1 (6 bases). This CDR3 is built from 14 residues. V lost 4 bases and J 5 bases, leaving 14 bases between the germline ends. Germline V gene lookup returns CDR1 LNHDA and CDR2 SQIVND (reference sequence). CDR3 region: CASSRDNREETQYF. CDR3 DNA: TGTGCCAGTAGTAGGGACAACCGAGAGGAGACCCAGTACTTC.